Presented here are 28 T cell receptor beta chains from one specimen sequenced in a study of tumor-infiltrating lymphocytes in localized non-small cell lung cancer (dated by TCRdb to about 2021). Library prep was done by the immunoSEQ multiplex PCR assay. This immuneACCESS table, as held by TCRdb, lists in-frame sequences with V and J called but not all clones. Of the missing ones, under half trace to an unresolved V gene in checked studies; the others have no known cause. The table for this sample lists approximately 15,000 clones; approximately 71% of them were counted only once. The ten largest clones take up approximately 6.5% of the sample. The sequenced sample consisted of lung tumor tissue. The receptors here all came from a human donor with non-small cell lung cancer.

V usage is TRBV7-2 and J usage is TRBJ1-6; D might be TRBD1 (6 bases). Trimming took off 5 bases at V and 4 bases at J, with 12 bases between the two ends. There are 15 residues in the CDR3. Germline V lookup: CDR1 SGHTA, CDR2 FQGNSA. The CDR3 nucleotides are TGTGCCAGCAGCCCCCGAGGGGGTTATAATTCACCCCTCCACTTT. Translation gives CASSPRGGYNSPLHF.

The gene calls are TRBV7-2 and TRBJ1-3; the D gene is possibly TRBD1 (6 bases). The V end lost 1 base, the J end lost 2 bases, and 9 bases lay between the germline ends. Germline loops: CDR1 SGHTA, CDR2 FQGNSA. The CDR3 loop spans 15 amino acids. DNA of the CDR3: TGTGCCAGCAGCTTAGTCTGGACAGCTGGAAACACCATATATTTT. This codes for CASSLVWTAGNTIYF.

The chain joins TRBV6-1 to TRBJ1-2; D may be TRBD1 (6 bases). Trimming removed 6 bases from V and 4 bases from J, with 18 bases in between. CDR3 length: 15 residues. Germline CDR1 reads MNHNS; CDR2 reads SASEGT. The CDR3 region has the DNA TGTGCCAGCAGCCGCCTGCGGGGGCTGGGCTATGGCTACACCTTC. Translating it yields CASSRLRGLGYGYTF.

The rearrangement joins TRBV30 to TRBJ1-3, with D perhaps TRBD1 (6 bases). Trimming removed 4 bases from V and 4 bases from J, with 8 bases in between. CDR1 and CDR2 (germline): GTSNPN, SVGIG (reference sequence). The CDR3 loop spans 12 amino acids. The CDR3 sequence: CAWKGVGNTIYF. The CDR3 DNA sequence: TGTGCCTGGAAGGGGGTAGGAAACACCATATATTTT.

This clone has only a few counts. The V gene is TRBV5-1, the J gene TRBJ2-3; 10 bases fit TRBD2. V trimming: 4 bases; J trimming: 8 bases; junction bases outside the gene matches: 16. The CDR3 consists of 17 residues. The germline gives CDR1 SGHRS, CDR2 YFSETQ. In DNA, the CDR3 is TGCGCCAGCAGCCCCACCCCTAGCGGGAGCCTTCTGGGTACGCAGTATTTT. It encodes CASSPTPSGSLLGTQYF.

To note about this clone: Mismatch with germline at one junction end may stem from a read error. The chain joins TRBV5-4 to TRBJ2-6; no firm D call. Germline loops: CDR1 SGHNT, CDR2 YYREEE (reference sequence). The CDR3 extends over 15 amino acids. The CDR3 sequence: CASSQDGNRFNVLTF. DNA of the CDR3: TGCGCCAGCAGCCAAGATGGGAACCGTTTCAACGTCCTGACTTTC.

This clone was seen only a few times. The chain is built from TRBV12-5 and TRBJ2-3; D gene ambiguous. The CDR3 is 12 residues long. V lost 6 bases to trimming and J lost 3 bases, with 7 bases between them. CDR1 LGHNT and CDR2 FRNRAP come from the germline V gene. The chain's CDR3 is CASGLETDTQYF. DNA of the CDR3: TGTGCTAGTGGCCTCGAAACAGATACGCAGTATTTT.

The rearrangement uses TRBV4-3 and TRBJ2-7, with D hard to call. V was clipped by 1 base and J by 3 bases, with 10 bases between them. CDR3 length: 14 residues. Per the germline V gene, CDR1 is LGHNA and CDR2 is YSLEER. The CDR3 DNA reads TGCGCCAGCAGCCAAGTCGGGCACAGCTACGAGCAGTACTTC. Translated: CASSQVGHSYEQYF.

This clone was observed a single time. The rearrangement uses TRBV28 and TRBJ2-4, with D tentatively TRBD2 (5 bases). Trimming removed 6 bases from V and 4 bases from J, with 13 bases in between. This CDR3 has 14 amino acids. CDR1 is MDHEN and CDR2 is SYDVKM in the germline V gene. CDR3 loop: CASSRWERKNIQYF. The CDR3 nucleotides read TGTGCCAGCAGCCGGTGGGAGCGGAAAAACATTCAGTACTTC.

CDR3 bases: TGTGCCAGCAGCTTAGTCCTAGCGGGGGGACAAAAAGAGACCCAGTACTTC. Residues: CASSLVLAGGQKETQYF. The chain uses TRBV7-9 and TRBJ2-5, with 11 bases that match TRBD2. Germline lookup yields CDR1 SEHNR and CDR2 FQNEAQ (reference sequence). Trimming cost V 1 base and J 3 bases; bases outside gene matches: 7. This CDR3 contains 17 residues.

This rearrangement joins TRBV30 to TRBJ2-3; D unresolved. This CDR3 is built from 13 residues. Germline lookup yields CDR1 GTSNPN and CDR2 SVGIG (reference sequence). The V end was cut by 3 bases, the J end by 6 bases, with 13 bases between. CDR3 in amino acids: CAWSLFSRDTQYF. The CDR3 DNA follows: TGTGCCTGGAGCTTGTTTTCAAGGGATACGCAGTATTTT. Full variable domain (outside the CDR3, taken from reference TRBV30 and TRBJ2-3): SQTIHQWPATLVQPVGSPLSLECTVEGTSNPNLYWYRQAAGRGLQLLFYSVGIGQISSEVPQNLSASRPQDRQFILSSKKLLLSDSGFYLCAWSLFSRDTQYFGPGTRLTVL.

The J gene is TRBJ2-1, the V gene TRBV7-2, with a weak D call TRBD1 (5 bases). Germline lookup yields CDR1 SGHTA and CDR2 FQGNSA. V was clipped by 8 bases and J by 8 bases, with 19 bases between them. This CDR3 has 14 residues. The CDR3 is CASGPDSALDEQFF. The CDR3 coding sequence is TGTGCCAGCGGACCAGACAGTGCTCTCGATGAGCAGTTCTTC.

The chain has TRBV7-3 and TRBJ2-1, with 8 bases identical to TRBD1. The germline CDR1 and CDR2 sequences are SGHTA and FQGTGA. CDR3 size: 16 residues. The ends lost 5 bases at V and 5 bases at J; junction bases unmatched: 11. The CDR3 region is CASSATGQGAHNEQFF. CDR3 nucleotides: TGTGCCAGCAGCGCGACGGGGCAGGGGGCCCACAATGAGCAGTTCTTC.

The chain joins TRBV6-1 to TRBJ1-3; D is unclear. Trimming left V 6 bases short and J 4 bases short, with 13 bases between. Germline lookup yields CDR1 MNHNS and CDR2 SASEGT. CDR3 length: 14 amino acids. CDR3 sequence reads: CASRPTSSGNTIYF. The CDR3 bases are TGTGCCAGCAGACCCACAAGTTCCGGAAACACCATATATTTT.

The chain has TRBV5-6 and TRBJ2-2; D gene ambiguous. From germline, CDR1 is SGHDT and CDR2 YYEEEE. V was pared by 4 bases and J by 5 bases, with 6 bases between. There are 12 residues in the CDR3. This chain's CDR3 is CASSTRTGELFF. The CDR3 bases are TGTGCCAGCAGCACCCGTACCGGGGAGCTGTTTTTT.

As regards this clone: At one of its ends the junction is not consistent with the germline gene, which may arise from a read error. This sequence joins TRBV11-2 and TRBJ2-5, with D unclear. The V gene's germline CDR1 is SGHAT and CDR2 FQNNGV. CDR3 length: 14 amino acids. CDR3 in amino acids: CASSQDRSGETQYF. The CDR3 DNA is TGCGCCAGCAGCCAAGATCGGTCCGGGGAGACCCAGTACTTC.

In its sample, this clone is medium-sized. The CDR3 DNA reads as TGTGCCAGCAGCTTTCTAGCGGGAAGGTCGAGCACAGATACGCAGTATTTT. Its protein product is CASSFLAGRSSTDTQYF. The chain has TRBV11-2 and TRBJ2-3; 9 nucleotides agree with TRBD2. The CDR3 covers 17 residues. V lost 3 bases and J lost 0; bases outside the gene matches: 7. The germline V gene encodes CDR1 SGHAT and CDR2 FQNNGV.

The chain carries TRBV7-3 and TRBJ1-5, with a possible D match to TRBD1 (6 bases). CDR1 SGHTA and CDR2 FQGTGA come from the germline V gene. The V and J ends lost 2 bases and 4 bases respectively, with 6 bases between them. The CDR3 length is 13 residues. CDR3 sequence reads: CASSLDRNQPQHF. DNA for the CDR3: TGTGCCAGCAGCTTAGACAGGAATCAGCCCCAGCATTTT.

J is TRBJ2-7 and V is TRBV7-9, with D possibly matching TRBD1 (5 bases). With 0 bases removed from V and 0 bases from J, the gap between germline ends came to 15 bases. Germline loops: CDR1 SEHNR, CDR2 FQNEAQ (reference sequence). This CDR3 contains 17 residues. For the CDR3, the DNA is TGTGCCAGCAGCTTAGCCCAACCCGACAGCAGCTCCTACGAGCAGTACTTC. This sequence encodes CASSLAQPDSSSYEQYF.

The chain links TRBV5-4 to TRBJ1-2; a possible D gene is TRBD1 (5 bases). The germline V and J ends were trimmed by 0 bases and 10 bases, with 13 bases remaining between them. CDR3 length: 13 residues. Germline V CDR1 and CDR2: SGHNT, YYREEE (reference sequence). CDR3: CASSLGQTEDYTF. In DNA, the CDR3 is TGTGCCAGCAGCTTGGGACAGACGGAGGACTACACCTTC.

The sample holds one count of this clone. CDR3 protein: CASSYRQGNTGELFF. As DNA, the CDR3 is TGTGCCAGCAGTTACCGACAGGGGAATACCGGGGAGCTGTTTTTT. This chain links TRBV6-5 with TRBJ2-2; 8 nucleotides align to TRBD1. V was pared by 2 bases and J by 5 bases, with 4 bases of the junction left unmatched. The CDR3 is 15 residues long. Germline CDR1 reads MNHEY; CDR2 reads SVGAGI.

The chain employs TRBV10-3 and TRBJ1-2; D gene ambiguous. Germline CDR1 ENHRY, CDR2 SYGVKD. This CDR3 region has 13 residues. Trimming shortened V by 2 bases and J by 4 bases, and 8 bases separated the two germline ends. In DNA, the CDR3 is TGTGCCATCAGTGAGCCAGATACCTATGGCTACACCTTC. Translated, it gives CAISEPDTYGYTF.

This clone was counted a few times. This sequence joins TRBV7-6 and TRBJ2-5, with 9 bases that match TRBD2. Looked up from germline, CDR1 is SGHVS and CDR2 is FNYEAQ. J lost 1 base, V lost 6 bases, and 12 bases had no gene match. The CDR3 is made up of 17 amino acids. CDR3 nucleotide sequence: TGTGCCAGCAGTTTTTTTAGCGGGAGTTCAGTCCAAGAGACCCAGTACTTC. Amino acids: CASSFFSGSSVQETQYF.

The chain recombines TRBV11-3 with TRBJ2-3; 8 nucleotides agree with TRBD1. V lost 2 bases, J lost 4 bases, and 5 bases stayed unmatched. The germline gives CDR1 SGHNT, CDR2 YENEEA. The CDR3 length is 15 residues. CDR3 sequence: CASSLRTGSADTQYF. The CDR3 DNA follows: TGTGCCAGCAGCTTAAGGACAGGGAGCGCAGATACGCAGTATTTT.

V usage is TRBV28 and J usage is TRBJ2-7; possibly TRBD1 for D (6 bases). This CDR3 has 14 amino acids. Per germline, CDR1 MDHEN and CDR2 SYDVKM. Trimming took 3 bases from V and 5 from J, leaving 14 bases between them. As DNA, the CDR3 is TGTGCCAGCAGTTTCAGGGGACGGGAACACGAGCAGTACTTC. Protein product: CASSFRGREHEQYF.

This clone was observed a handful of times. This chain joins TRBV11-2 and TRBJ2-5; D possibly corresponds to TRBD2 (6 bases). The CDR3 has 16 residues. The germline gives CDR1 SGHAT, CDR2 FQNNGV. V was shortened by 5 bases and J by 3 bases, with 19 bases between the two germline ends. The DNA for the CDR3 is TGTGCCAGCAGCCCCTCATGGGTGGCTAGCGAAGAGACCCAGTACTTC. This codes for CASSPSWVASEETQYF.

This clone was detected only once. The chain combines TRBV7-2 with TRBJ1-2; the D is unclear. The CDR3 is made up of 11 amino acids. Trimming pared 4 bases from V and 5 bases from J, leaving 5 bases between. CDR1 is SGHTA and CDR2 is FQGNSA in the germline V gene. In nucleotides, the CDR3 is TGTGCCAGCAGCTCCCTTTATGGCTACACCTTC. Translating gives CASSSLYGYTF.

CDR3 sequence (DNA): TGTGCCAGCAGTCACCCGGGACAGGAAGCTTTCTTT. Protein: CASSHPGQEAFF. V is TRBV6-5 and J is TRBJ1-1; 7 bases align to TRBD1. Germline CDR1 MNHEY, CDR2 SVGAGI. The CDR3 runs to 12 residues. V lost 5 bases, J lost 8 bases, and 5 bases stayed unmatched.